A single sample is the source of the 16 T cell receptor beta chains below, sequenced in a study of T cell repertoires and Cas9 in healthy adults. Produced via immunoSEQ multiplex PCR; TCRdb's table is partial and in-frame only. Of 20,000 to 25,000 clones listed, around 90% were seen once; the top ten hold around 0.62%. The sample consisted of CD4+ effector T cells (CD127+, CD25-, CD137-, CD154-) from PBMCs; culture status not recorded. The receptors come from a human donor in good health.

A remark on this clone: Other DNA sequences in the sample encode the same CDR3. The chain joins TRBV4-2 to TRBJ2-6; possibly TRBD2 for D (5 bases). The CDR3 loop spans 15 amino acids. V was trimmed by 8 bases and J by 0 bases, leaving 11 bases between them. Germline CDR1 LGHNA, CDR2 YNFKEQ. For the CDR3, the DNA is TGTGCCAGCGGGAGAGAGGGCTCTGGGGCCAACGTCCTGACTTTC. Its protein product is CASGREGSGANVLTF.

The chain uses TRBV6-1 and TRBJ1-1; 7 positions match TRBD1. Germline assignment: CDR1 MNHNS and CDR2 SASEGT. CDR3 length equals 14 residues. The trim removed 7 bases at V and 2 bases at J, leaving 7 bases unmatched. The CDR3 DNA is TGTGCCAGCATCGTAGGGGGCGGCAACACTGAAGCTTTCTTT. Residues: CASIVGGGNTEAFF.

The chain has TRBV11-2 and TRBJ2-1; 8 positions agree with TRBD2. Germline trimming cut 5 bases from V and 8 bases from J; bases unmatched to any gene: 17. This CDR3 contains 17 residues. In germline, CDR1 is SGHAT, CDR2 FQNNGV. The CDR3 DNA follows: TGTGCCAGCAGCCCGCAGGGTCCGGGACTAGTGTATCATGAGCAGTTCTTC. Translation: CASSPQGPGLVYHEQFF.

V usage is TRBV5-5 and J usage is TRBJ2-7; D remains ambiguous. The germline gives CDR1 SGHKS, CDR2 YYEKEE (reference sequence). The germline V and J ends were trimmed by 2 bases and 4 bases, with 10 bases remaining between them. The CDR3 consists of 13 residues. The CDR3 DNA is TGTGCCAGCAGCTTAAGTAGGGAATACGAGCAGTACTTC. It yields the protein CASSLSREYEQYF.

The J gene is TRBJ1-5, the V gene TRBV6-1; 12 nucleotides match TRBD1. V was clipped by 6 bases and J by 5 bases; unmatched bases: 5. Looked up from germline, CDR1 is MNHNS and CDR2 is SASEGT. The CDR3 totals 15 residues. CDR3 bases: TGTGCCAGCAGACGGGACAGGGGGCCCGATCAGCCCCAGCATTTT. Translated: CASRRDRGPDQPQHF.

The CDR3 nucleotides read TGTGCCAGCAGTTACTTCGCAGGGGGGGGCTACAATGAGCAGTTCTTC. Its translation is CASSYFAGGGYNEQFF. This chain joins TRBV6-5 and TRBJ2-1; TRBD1 or TRBD2 may be the D gene (7 bases each). The CDR3 extends over 16 amino acids. Germline CDR1 reads MNHEY; CDR2 reads SVGAGI. Trimming shortened V by 1 base and J by 3 bases, and 13 bases separated the two germline ends.

The rearrangement links TRBV6-5 to TRBJ1-5, with D tentatively TRBD1 (5 bases). Germline V CDR1 and CDR2: MNHEY, SVGAGI. There are 14 residues in the CDR3. Trimming shortened V by 5 bases and J by 4 bases, and 12 bases separated the two germline ends. The CDR3: CASSLDRSNQPQHF. The DNA for the CDR3 is TGTGCCAGCAGTCTCGACAGAAGTAATCAGCCCCAGCATTTT.

The J gene is TRBJ1-3, the V gene TRBV29-1; a weak D match, TRBD1 (5 bases). The germline V gene encodes CDR1 SQVTM and CDR2 ANQGSEA. V was pared by 5 bases and J by 1 base, with 9 bases between. This CDR3 contains 13 residues. CDR3 region: CSVSRVSGNTIYF. The CDR3 nucleotides read TGCAGCGTTTCCAGGGTTTCTGGAAACACCATATATTTT.

The rearrangement uses TRBV5-4 and TRBJ2-1; tentative D call: TRBD1 (5 bases). The V end lost 1 base, the J end lost 0 bases, and 17 bases lay between the germline ends. The germline V gene encodes CDR1 SGHNT and CDR2 YYREEE (reference sequence). This CDR3 comprises 18 residues. CDR3 nucleotide sequence: TGTGCCAGCAGCTTGAAAAGGGGCCGAACTAACTCCTACAATGAGCAGTTCTTC. Translating gives CASSLKRGRTNSYNEQFF.

V gene TRBV6-1 combines with J gene TRBJ2-3; TRBD2 agrees at 8 bases. The CDR3 has 15 amino acids. V was pared by 9 bases and J by 5 bases, with 13 bases of the junction left unmatched. Germline V gene data show CDR1 as MNHNS and CDR2 as SASEGT. CDR3 in amino acids: CASSESSGSLDTQYF. The CDR3 region has the DNA TGTGCCAGTTCAGAGTCTAGCGGGTCGTTAGATACGCAGTATTTT.

This rearrangement joins TRBV7-2 to TRBJ2-1, with 8 bases lining up with TRBD2. Trimming cost V 2 bases and J 7 bases; bases outside gene matches: 4. Germline values: CDR1 SGHTA, CDR2 FQGNSA. The CDR3 spans 14 residues. CDR3 bases: TGTGCCAGCAGCTTAACCGGGACTAGAAATGAGCAGTTCTTC. The encoded protein is CASSLTGTRNEQFF. The full variable domain, its missing parts supplied by reference TRBV7-2 and TRBJ2-1, is GAGVSQSPSNKVTEKGKDVELRCDPISGHTALYWYRQSLGQGLEFLIYFQGNSAPDKSGLPSDRFSAERTGGSVSTLTIQRTQQEDSAVYLCASSLTGTRNEQFFGPGTRLTVL.

The chain recombines TRBV7-9 with TRBJ2-1, with 7 positions matching TRBD1. This CDR3 has 15 residues. Germline V gives CDR1 SEHNR, CDR2 FQNEAQ (reference sequence). The V gene end was trimmed by 5 bases and the J gene end by 2 bases; junction bases not matched to a gene: 6. CDR3 bases: TGTGCCAGCAGCCCGTGGACAGGAACCTACAATGAGCAGTTCTTC. Protein product: CASSPWTGTYNEQFF.

This chain joins TRBV6-4 and TRBJ2-5; D is unclear. The germline CDR1 and CDR2 sequences are MRHNA and SNTAGT. V was clipped by 9 bases and J by 9 bases, with 14 bases between them. The CDR3 runs 11 residues. This CDR3 reads CARTVNPAQYF. The CDR3 nucleotides read TGTGCCAGAACAGTGAACCCGGCCCAGTACTTC.

This sequence joins TRBV2 and TRBJ2-7; the match to TRBD1 covers 8 bases. Per germline, CDR1 SNHLY and CDR2 FYNNEI. V was clipped by 11 bases and J by 2 bases; unmatched bases: 5. The CDR3 is 12 residues long. CDR3 sequence: CAGGTGTYEQYF. The CDR3 DNA reads TGTGCCGGTGGGACAGGAACCTACGAGCAGTACTTC.

This chain uses TRBV6-1 with TRBJ2-2, with 7 bases that match TRBD1. The CDR3 extends over 15 amino acids. CDR1 and CDR2 from the germline V gene are MNHNS and SASEGT. The junction had 1 base not matched to a gene; V was cut back by 0 bases and J by 3 bases. CDR3 sequence: CASSEATGDTGELFF. The CDR3 region has the DNA TGTGCCAGCAGTGAAGCTACAGGGGACACCGGGGAGCTGTTTTTT.

This rearrangement joins TRBV13 to TRBJ1-2; D is possibly TRBD1 (5 bases). CDR3 length equals 15 residues. Germline V gives CDR1 PRHDT, CDR2 FYEKMQ (reference sequence). V lost 5 bases and J lost 1, with 14 bases in between. The CDR3 sequence: CASSRLGGINYGYTF. CDR3 DNA: TGTGCCAGCAGCAGACTCGGGGGTATTAACTATGGCTACACCTTC.